These 8 T cell receptor beta chains share one sample of origin, sequenced in a study of beta chain features in type 1 diabetes. Expressed TCRB transcripts were sequenced after all isolated RNA was converted to cDNA. Profiling relied on immunoSEQ multiplex PCR, and the TCRdb table lists in-frame clones only, not all of them. The sample records tens of thousands of clones, almost 70% being singletons. Source material: Tregs from blood. These receptors all stem from a woman in her thirties or forties in good health.

V gene TRBV7-2 combines with J gene TRBJ1-5, with 7 bases fitting TRBD1. In germline, CDR1 is SGHTA, CDR2 FQGNSA. This CDR3 region has 15 residues. Losses at the gene ends were 5 bases for V and 1 base for J; bases not matched to a gene: 5. CDR3 region: CASSPETGSNQPQHF. Here the CDR3 DNA reads TGTGCCAGCAGCCCCGAGACAGGGAGCAATCAGCCCCAGCATTTT.

V usage is TRBV18 and J usage is TRBJ2-5; no definite D call. In germline, CDR1 is KGHSH, CDR2 LQKENI. There are 12 residues in the CDR3. Trimming cost V 6 bases and J 2 bases, with 7 bases left between them. CDR3 residues: CASSPGQETQYF. CDR3 nucleotides: TGTGCCAGCTCGCCGGGTCAAGAGACCCAGTACTTC.

This chain links TRBV15 with TRBJ2-7; possibly TRBD2 for D (6 bases). The CDR3 contains 19 residues. Trimming cost V 1 base and J 2 bases, with 24 bases left between them. The germline gives CDR1 LNHNV, CDR2 YYDKDF (reference sequence). CDR3 protein: CATSRGGAGAPGVAYEQYF. The CDR3 nucleotides read TGTGCCACCAGCAGAGGTGGGGCAGGAGCCCCGGGGGTTGCCTACGAGCAGTACTTC.

The chain is built from TRBV19 and TRBJ1-1, with a tentative D call TRBD1 (6 bases). V lost 6 bases and J lost 0, with 20 bases in between. In germline, CDR1 is LNHDA, CDR2 SQIVND (reference sequence). There are 17 residues in the CDR3. CDR3 DNA sequence: TGTGCCAGTAGAAGCGGTCAGGGGATTCTGCTGAACACTGAAGCTTTCTTT. Its translation is CASRSGQGILLNTEAFF.

This clone was seen only a few times. The chain uses TRBV29-1 and TRBJ2-2, with D perhaps TRBD2 (5 bases). V lost 3 bases to trimming and J lost 6 bases, with 11 bases between them. The CDR3 runs 13 residues. Germline CDR1 and CDR2: SQVTM and ANQGSEA. The CDR3 region is CSVDSGYAGELFF. CDR3 in DNA: TGCAGCGTTGATTCGGGGTACGCCGGGGAGCTGTTTTTT.

Concerning this clone: Other DNA sequences in the same sample also yield this CDR3. The V and J genes are TRBV5-1 and TRBJ2-1; TRBD1 matches at 8 bases. CDR3 length equals 15 residues. The germline V gene has CDR1 SGHRS and CDR2 YFSETQ. J gave up 2 bases and V 0 bases, and 1 base lay outside the gene matches. CDR3 bases: TGCGCCAGCAGCTTGGGACAGGGGCCCTACAATGAGCAGTTCTTC. This codes for CASSLGQGPYNEQFF.

This chain connects TRBV2 to TRBJ1-1; D gene ambiguous. There are 15 residues in the CDR3. From germline, CDR1 is SNHLY and CDR2 FYNNEI. Trimming removed 6 bases from V and 4 bases from J, with 18 bases in between. The chain's CDR3 is CASRNPVWRGTEAFF. CDR3 bases: TGTGCCAGCAGGAACCCCGTTTGGCGGGGCACTGAAGCTTTCTTT.

The chain is built from TRBV7-2 and TRBJ2-1, with 9 bases aligning to TRBD2. Germline values: CDR1 SGHTA, CDR2 FQGNSA. Trimming at V came to 1 base and at J to 3 bases, leaving 7 bases not matched to a gene. The CDR3 is 17 residues long. The CDR3 reads CASSLVRGGGDYNEQFF. The CDR3 DNA is TGTGCCAGCAGCTTAGTCCGCGGGGGGGGTGACTACAATGAGCAGTTCTTC.